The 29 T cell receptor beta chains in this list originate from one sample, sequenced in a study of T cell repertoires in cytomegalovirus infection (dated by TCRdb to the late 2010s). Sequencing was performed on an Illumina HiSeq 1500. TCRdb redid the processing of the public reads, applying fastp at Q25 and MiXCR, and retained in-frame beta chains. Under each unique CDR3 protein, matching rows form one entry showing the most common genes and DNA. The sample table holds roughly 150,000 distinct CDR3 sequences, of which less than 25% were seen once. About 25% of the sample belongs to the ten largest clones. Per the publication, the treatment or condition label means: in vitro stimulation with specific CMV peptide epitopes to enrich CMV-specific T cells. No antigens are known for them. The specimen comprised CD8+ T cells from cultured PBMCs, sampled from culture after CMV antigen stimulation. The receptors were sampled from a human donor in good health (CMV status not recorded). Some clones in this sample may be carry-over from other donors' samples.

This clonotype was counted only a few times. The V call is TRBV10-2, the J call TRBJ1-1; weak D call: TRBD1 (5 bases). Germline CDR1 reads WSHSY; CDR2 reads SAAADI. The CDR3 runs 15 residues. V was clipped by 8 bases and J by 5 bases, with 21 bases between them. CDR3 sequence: CASGAGIPGWTEAFF. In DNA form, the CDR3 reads TGCGCCAGCGGGGCAGGGATACCGGGTTGGACTGAAGCTTTCTTT.

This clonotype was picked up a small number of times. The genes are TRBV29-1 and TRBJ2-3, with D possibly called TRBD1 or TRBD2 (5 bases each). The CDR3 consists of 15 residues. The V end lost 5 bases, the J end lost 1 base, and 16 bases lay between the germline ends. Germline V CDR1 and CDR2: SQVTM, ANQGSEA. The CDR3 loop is CSVRSRGARTDTQYF. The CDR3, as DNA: TGCAGCGTTCGCTCGCGAGGGGCCCGCACAGATACGCAGTATTTT.

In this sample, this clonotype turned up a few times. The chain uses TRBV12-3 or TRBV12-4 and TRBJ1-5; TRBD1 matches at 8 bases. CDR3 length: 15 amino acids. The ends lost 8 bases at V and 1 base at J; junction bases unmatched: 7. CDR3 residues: CASGPGGGSNQPQHF. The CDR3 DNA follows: TGTGCCAGCGGACCAGGGGGCGGAAGCAATCAGCCCCAGCATTTT.

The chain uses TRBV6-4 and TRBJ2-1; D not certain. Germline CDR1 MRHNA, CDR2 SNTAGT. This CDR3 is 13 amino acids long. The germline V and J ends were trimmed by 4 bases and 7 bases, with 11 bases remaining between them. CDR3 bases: TGTGCCAGCAGTGCCCTGCTAGGGAATGAGCAGTTCTTC. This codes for CASSALLGNEQFF.

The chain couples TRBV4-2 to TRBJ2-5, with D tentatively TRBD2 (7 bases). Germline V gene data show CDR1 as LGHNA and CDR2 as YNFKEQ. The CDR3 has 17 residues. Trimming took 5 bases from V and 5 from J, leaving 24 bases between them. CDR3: CASSNPEGGGAGETQYF. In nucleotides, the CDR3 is TGTGCCAGCAGCAACCCCGAAGGTGGGGGGGCCGGGGAGACCCAGTACTTC.

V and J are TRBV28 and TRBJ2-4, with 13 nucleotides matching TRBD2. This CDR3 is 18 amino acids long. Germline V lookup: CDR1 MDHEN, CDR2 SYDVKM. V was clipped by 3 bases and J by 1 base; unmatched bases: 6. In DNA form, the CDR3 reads TGTGCCAGCAGTTTCACTAGCGGGAGGGTGTTGGCCAAAAACATTCAGTACTTC. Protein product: CASSFTSGRVLAKNIQYF.

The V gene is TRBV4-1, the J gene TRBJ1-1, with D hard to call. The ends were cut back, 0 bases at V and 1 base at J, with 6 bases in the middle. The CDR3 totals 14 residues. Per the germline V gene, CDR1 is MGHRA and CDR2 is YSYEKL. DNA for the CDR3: TGCGCCAGCAGCCAAGAATGGAGGAACACTGAAGCTTTCTTT. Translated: CASSQEWRNTEAFF.

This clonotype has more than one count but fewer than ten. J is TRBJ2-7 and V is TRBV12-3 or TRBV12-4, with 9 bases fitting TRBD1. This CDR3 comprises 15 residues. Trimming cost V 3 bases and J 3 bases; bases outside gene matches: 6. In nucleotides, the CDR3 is TGTGCCAGCAGTTTTTCAGCGGACAGGGGCTACGAGCAGTACTTC. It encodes CASSFSADRGYEQYF.

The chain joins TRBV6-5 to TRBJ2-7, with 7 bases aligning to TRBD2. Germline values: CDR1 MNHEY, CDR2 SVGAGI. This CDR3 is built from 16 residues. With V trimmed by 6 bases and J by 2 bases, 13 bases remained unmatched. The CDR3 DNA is TGTGCCAGCAGATTCCTGCGCGGGGGTCTTACCTACGAGCAGTACTTC. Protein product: CASRFLRGGLTYEQYF.

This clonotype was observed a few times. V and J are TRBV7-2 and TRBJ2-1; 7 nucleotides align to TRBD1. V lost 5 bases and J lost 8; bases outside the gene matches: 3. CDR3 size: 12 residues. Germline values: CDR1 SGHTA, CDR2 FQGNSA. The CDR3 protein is CASSPTGYEQFF. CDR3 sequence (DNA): TGTGCCAGCAGCCCGACAGGGTATGAGCAGTTCTTC.

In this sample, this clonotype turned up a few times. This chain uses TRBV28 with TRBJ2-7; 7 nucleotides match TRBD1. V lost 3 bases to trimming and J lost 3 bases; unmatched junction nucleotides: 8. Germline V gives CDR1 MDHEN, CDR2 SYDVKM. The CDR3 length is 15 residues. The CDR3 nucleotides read TGTGCCAGCAGTTTTGTCGGCAGGGGGTACTACGAGCAGTACTTC. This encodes CASSFVGRGYYEQYF.

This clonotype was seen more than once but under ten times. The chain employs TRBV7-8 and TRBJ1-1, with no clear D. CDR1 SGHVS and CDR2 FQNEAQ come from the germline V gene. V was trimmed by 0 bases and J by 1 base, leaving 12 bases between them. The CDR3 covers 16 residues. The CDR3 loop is CASSLAQSRRNTEAFF. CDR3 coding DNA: TGTGCCAGCAGCTTAGCGCAATCCCGCAGGAACACTGAAGCTTTCTTT.

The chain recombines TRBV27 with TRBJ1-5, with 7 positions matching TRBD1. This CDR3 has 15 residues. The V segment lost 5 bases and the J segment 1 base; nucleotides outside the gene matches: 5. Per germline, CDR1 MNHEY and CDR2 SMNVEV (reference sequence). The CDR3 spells CASSPRQGSNQPQHF. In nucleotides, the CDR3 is TGTGCCAGCAGTCCCCGACAGGGAAGCAATCAGCCCCAGCATTTT.

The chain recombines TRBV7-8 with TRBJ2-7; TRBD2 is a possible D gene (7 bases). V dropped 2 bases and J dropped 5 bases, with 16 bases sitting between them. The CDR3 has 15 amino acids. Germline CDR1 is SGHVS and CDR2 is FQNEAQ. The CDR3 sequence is CASSLWGGSGNEQYF. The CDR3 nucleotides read TGTGCCAGCAGCTTATGGGGGGGCTCGGGGAACGAGCAGTACTTC.

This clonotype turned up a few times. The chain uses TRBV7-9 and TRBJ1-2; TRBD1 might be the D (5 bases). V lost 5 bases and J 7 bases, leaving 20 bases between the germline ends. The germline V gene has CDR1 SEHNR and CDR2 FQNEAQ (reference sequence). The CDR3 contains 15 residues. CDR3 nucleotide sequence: TGTGCCAGCAGCAGCCCCTTAGGGACGGCGTTTGGCTACACCTTC. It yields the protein CASSSPLGTAFGYTF.

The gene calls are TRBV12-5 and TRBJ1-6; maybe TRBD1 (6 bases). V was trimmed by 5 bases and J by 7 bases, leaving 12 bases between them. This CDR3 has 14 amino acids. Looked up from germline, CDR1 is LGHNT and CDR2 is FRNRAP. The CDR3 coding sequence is TGTGCTAGTGGTGGCGGGGGGGCCAATTCACCCCTCCACTTT. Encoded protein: CASGGGGANSPLHF.

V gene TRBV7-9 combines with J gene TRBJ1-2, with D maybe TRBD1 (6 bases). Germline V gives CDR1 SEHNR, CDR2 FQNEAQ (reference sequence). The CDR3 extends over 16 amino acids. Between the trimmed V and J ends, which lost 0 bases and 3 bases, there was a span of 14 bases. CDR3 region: CASSLALPAGDYGYTF. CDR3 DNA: TGTGCCAGCAGCTTAGCGCTCCCAGCAGGGGACTATGGCTACACCTTC. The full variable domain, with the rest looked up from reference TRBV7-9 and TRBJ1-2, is DTGVSQNPRHKITKRGQNVTFRCDPISEHNRLYWYRQTLGQGPEFLTYFQNEAQLEKSRLLSDRFSAERPKGSFSTLEIQRTEQGDSAMYLCASSLALPAGDYGYTFGSGTRLTVV.

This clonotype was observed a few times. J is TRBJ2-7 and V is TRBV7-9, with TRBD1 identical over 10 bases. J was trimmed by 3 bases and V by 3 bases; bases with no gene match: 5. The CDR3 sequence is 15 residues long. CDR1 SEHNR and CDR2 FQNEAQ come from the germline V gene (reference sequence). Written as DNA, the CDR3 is TGTGCCAGCAGCTTCCTAGGACAGGGGGGCTACGAGCAGTACTTC. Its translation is CASSFLGQGGYEQYF.

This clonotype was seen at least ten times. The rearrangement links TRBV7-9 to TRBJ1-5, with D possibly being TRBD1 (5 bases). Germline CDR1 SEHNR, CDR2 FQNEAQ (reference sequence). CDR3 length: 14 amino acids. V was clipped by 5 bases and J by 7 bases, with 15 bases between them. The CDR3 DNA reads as TGTGCCAGCAGCCCCGGAGGGGCTGGACAGCCCCAGCATTTT. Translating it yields CASSPGGAGQPQHF.

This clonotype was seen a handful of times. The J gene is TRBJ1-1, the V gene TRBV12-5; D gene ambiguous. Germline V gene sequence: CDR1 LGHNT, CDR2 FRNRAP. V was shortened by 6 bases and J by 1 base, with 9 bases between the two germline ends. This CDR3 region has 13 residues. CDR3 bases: TGTGCTAGTGGACTGCAGCAGAACACTGAAGCTTTCTTT. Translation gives CASGLQQNTEAFF.

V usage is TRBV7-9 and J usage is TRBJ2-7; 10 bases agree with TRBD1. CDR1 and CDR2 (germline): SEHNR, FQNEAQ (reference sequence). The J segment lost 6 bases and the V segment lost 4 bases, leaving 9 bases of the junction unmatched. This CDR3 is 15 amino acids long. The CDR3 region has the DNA TGTGCCAGCAGCTCTTCAGGACAGGGGGGGAGCGAGCAGTACTTC. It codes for CASSSSGQGGSEQYF.

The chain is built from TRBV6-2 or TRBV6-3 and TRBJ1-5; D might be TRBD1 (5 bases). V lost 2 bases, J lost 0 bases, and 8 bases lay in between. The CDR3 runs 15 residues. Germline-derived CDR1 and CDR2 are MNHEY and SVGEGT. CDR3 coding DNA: TGTGCCAGCAGTTACGACAGACTTAGCAATCAGCCCCAGCATTTT. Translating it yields CASSYDRLSNQPQHF.

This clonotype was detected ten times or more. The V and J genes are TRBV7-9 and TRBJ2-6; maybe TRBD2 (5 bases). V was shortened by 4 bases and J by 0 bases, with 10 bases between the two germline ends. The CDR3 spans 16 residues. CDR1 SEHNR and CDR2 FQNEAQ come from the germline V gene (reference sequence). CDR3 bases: TGTGCCAGCAGCTCTGCGGACTTCTCTGGGGCCAACGTCCTGACTTTC. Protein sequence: CASSSADFSGANVLTF.

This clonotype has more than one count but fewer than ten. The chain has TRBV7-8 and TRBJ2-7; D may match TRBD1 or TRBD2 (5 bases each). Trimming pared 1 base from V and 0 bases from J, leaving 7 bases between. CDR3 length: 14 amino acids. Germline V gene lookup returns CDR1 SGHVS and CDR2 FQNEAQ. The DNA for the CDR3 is TGTGCCAGCAGCTTAGTCGGGACCTCCTACGAGCAGTACTTC. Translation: CASSLVGTSYEQYF.

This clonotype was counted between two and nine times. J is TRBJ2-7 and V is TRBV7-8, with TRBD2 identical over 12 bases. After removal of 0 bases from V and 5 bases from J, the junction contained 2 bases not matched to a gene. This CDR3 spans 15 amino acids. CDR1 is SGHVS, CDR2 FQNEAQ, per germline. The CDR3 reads CASSLARTSGDEQYF. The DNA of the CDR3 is TGTGCCAGCAGCTTAGCGAGGACTAGCGGGGACGAGCAGTACTTC.

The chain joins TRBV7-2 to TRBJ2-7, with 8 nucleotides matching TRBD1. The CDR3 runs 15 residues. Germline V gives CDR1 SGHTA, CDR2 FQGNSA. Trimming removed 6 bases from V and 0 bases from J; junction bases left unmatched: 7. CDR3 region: CASSLRDRYSYEQYF. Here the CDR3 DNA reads TGTGCCAGCAGTCTCCGGGACAGGTACTCCTACGAGCAGTACTTC.

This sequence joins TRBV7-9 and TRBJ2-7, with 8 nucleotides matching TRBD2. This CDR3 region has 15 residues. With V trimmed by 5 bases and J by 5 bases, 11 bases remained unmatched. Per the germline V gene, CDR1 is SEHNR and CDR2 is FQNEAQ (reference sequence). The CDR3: CASSHPGGALHEQYF. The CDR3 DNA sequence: TGTGCCAGCAGCCACCCGGGGGGGGCCCTCCACGAGCAGTACTTC.

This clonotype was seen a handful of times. The CDR3 coding sequence is TGTGCCAGCAGCTCCGACAGGGCGGATGGCTACACCTTC. This translates into CASSSDRADGYTF. This sequence joins TRBV7-6 and TRBJ1-2, with 7 positions matching TRBD1. The V and J ends lost 4 bases and 6 bases, in that order; junction bases with no gene match: 5. This CDR3 is built from 13 residues. Germline assignment: CDR1 SGHVS and CDR2 FNYEAQ.

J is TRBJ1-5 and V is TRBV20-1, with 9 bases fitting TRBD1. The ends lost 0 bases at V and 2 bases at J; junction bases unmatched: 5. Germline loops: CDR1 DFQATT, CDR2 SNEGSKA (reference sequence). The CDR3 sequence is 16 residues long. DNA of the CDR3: TGCAGTGCTAGAGATACAGGGGGCGCGGGCAATCAGCCCCAGCATTTT. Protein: CSARDTGGAGNQPQHF.